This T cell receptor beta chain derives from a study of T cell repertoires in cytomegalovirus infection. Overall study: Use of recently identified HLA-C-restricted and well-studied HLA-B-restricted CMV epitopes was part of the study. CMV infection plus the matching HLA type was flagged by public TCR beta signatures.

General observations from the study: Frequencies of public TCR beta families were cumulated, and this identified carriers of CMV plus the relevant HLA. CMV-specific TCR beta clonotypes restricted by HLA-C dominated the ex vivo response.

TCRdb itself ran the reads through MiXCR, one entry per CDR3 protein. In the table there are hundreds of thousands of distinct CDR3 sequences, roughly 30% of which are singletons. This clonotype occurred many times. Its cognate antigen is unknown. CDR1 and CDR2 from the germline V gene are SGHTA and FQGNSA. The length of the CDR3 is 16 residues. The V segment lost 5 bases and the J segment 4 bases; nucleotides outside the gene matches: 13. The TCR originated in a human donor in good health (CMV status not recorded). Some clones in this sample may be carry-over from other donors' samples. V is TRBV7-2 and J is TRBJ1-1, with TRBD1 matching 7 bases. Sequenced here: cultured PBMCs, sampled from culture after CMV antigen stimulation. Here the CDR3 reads CASSPRLTGEGTEAFF. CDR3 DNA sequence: TGTGCCAGCAGCCCCAGACTTACAGGGGAGGGCACTGAAGCTTTCTTT.